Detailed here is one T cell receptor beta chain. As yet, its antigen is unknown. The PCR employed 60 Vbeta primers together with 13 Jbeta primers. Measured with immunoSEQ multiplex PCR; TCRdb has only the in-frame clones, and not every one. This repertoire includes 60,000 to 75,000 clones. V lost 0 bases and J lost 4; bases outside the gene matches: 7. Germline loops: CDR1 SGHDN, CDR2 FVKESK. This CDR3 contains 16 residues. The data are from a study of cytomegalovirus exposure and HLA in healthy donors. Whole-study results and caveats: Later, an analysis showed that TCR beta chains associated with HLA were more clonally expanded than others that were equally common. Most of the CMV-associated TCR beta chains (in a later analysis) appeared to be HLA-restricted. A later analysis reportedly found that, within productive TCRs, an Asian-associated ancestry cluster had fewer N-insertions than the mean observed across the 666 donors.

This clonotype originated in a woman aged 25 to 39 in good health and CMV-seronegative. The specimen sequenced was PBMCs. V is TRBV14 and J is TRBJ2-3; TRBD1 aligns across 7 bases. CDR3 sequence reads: CASSQDPWTGPDTQYF. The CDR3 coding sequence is TGTGCCAGCAGCCAAGACCCCTGGACAGGACCAGATACGCAGTATTTT.